These 14 T cell receptor beta chains were sequenced from one sample in a study of T cell clonality in common variable immunodeficiency. TCRdb's copy holds only in-frame clones and misses some; the assay was immunoSEQ multiplex PCR. Observed in the sample are 15,000 to 20,000 clones, none of them singletons. Overall study findings and caveats: Fewer deletions and N-nucleotide insertions were reportedly seen in common variable immunodeficiency TCR beta sequences.

These receptors' antigens are unknown. The sample was peripheral blood mononuclear cells. Every receptor here comes from a human donor with common variable immunodeficiency.

As concerns this clone: Sequencing ends 3 residues short of the CDR3 end; the germline J gene provides the rest. The chain employs TRBV7-2 and TRBJ2-5; 11 positions match TRBD2. Germline V gene data show CDR1 as SGHTA and CDR2 as FQGNSA. V was pared by 0 bases and J by 1 base, with 7 bases of the junction left unmatched. CDR3 length: 18 amino acids. This chain's CDR3 is CASSLAWGLAELQETQYF. The part of the CDR3 DNA that was read is TGTGCCAGCAGCTTAGCGTGGGGACTAGCGGAGCTCCAAGAGACC.

About this clone: The read finishes 3 residues shy of the CDR3 end, and the germline J gene is used to complete it. V gene TRBV18 combines with J gene TRBJ2-1, with TRBD1 identical over 7 bases. The CDR3 loop spans 12 amino acids. Trimming took 6 bases from V and 9 from J; bases not matched to a gene: 5. CDR1 and CDR2 (germline): KGHSH, LQKENI. CDR3 in amino acids: CASSQDRVEQFF. The CDR3 DNA, read in part, is TGTGCCAGCTCTCAAGACAGGGTTGAG. The complete variable domain, with remaining parts taken from reference TRBV18 and TRBJ2-1, reads NAGVMQNPRHLVRRRGQEARLRCSPMKGHSHVYWYRQLPEEGLKFMVYLQKENIIDESGMPKERFSAEFPKEGPSILRIQQVVRGDSAAYFCASSQDRVEQFFGPGTRLTVL.

Many counts were recorded for this clone. Read sequence stops 3 residues before the CDR3 end, and the germline J gene provides the missing end. This chain uses TRBV2 with TRBJ1-1; tentatively, D is TRBD1 (6 bases). Deletions cut 3 bases from V and 2 bases from J, with 19 bases between. The germline CDR1 and CDR2 sequences are SNHLY and FYNNEI. The CDR3 spans 17 residues. Partial CDR3 DNA: TGTGCCAGCAGTGACGGGCAGGGGATATCGTTAAACACTGAA. Protein sequence: CASSDGQGISLNTE. The full CDR3 is CASSDGQGISLNTEAFF.

In regard to this clone: Read sequence stops 3 residues before the CDR3 end, and the germline J gene provides the missing end. This rearrangement joins TRBV5-1 to TRBJ2-1, with D perhaps matching TRBD2 (6 bases). Trimming took 0 bases from V and 7 from J, leaving 11 bases between them. Germline values: CDR1 SGHRS, CDR2 YFSETQ. The length of the CDR3 is 14 residues. The CDR3 sequence: CASSLGSLANEQFF. CDR3 DNA (partial): TGCGCCAGCAGCTTGGGCAGCCTAGCGAATGAG.

This clone showed up just a few times. The read is 3 residues too short to cover the CDR3 end, so that end is filled in from the germline J gene. The genes are TRBV19 and TRBJ1-2; 7 bases are a match to TRBD1. The V segment lost 4 bases and the J segment 5 bases; nucleotides outside the gene matches: 10. The CDR3 is made up of 15 amino acids. Germline V CDR1 and CDR2: LNHDA, SQIVND (reference sequence). Incomplete CDR3 DNA: TGTGCCAGTAGTAAAGGTGCACAGGGGAAGTATGGC. Protein product: CASSKGAQGKYG. The CDR3, in full, reads CASSKGAQGKYGYTF. Filled out from reference TRBV19 and TRBJ1-2, the complete variable domain reads DGGITQSPKYLFRKEGQNVTLSCEQNLNHDAMYWYRQDPGQGLRLIYYSQIVNDFQKGDIAEGYSVSREKKESFPLTVTSAQKNPTAFYLCASSKGAQGKYGYTFGSGTRLTVV.

This clone has just a few counts. The CDR3 end falls 3 residues outside the read, so it is completed with the germline J gene. This chain uses TRBV19 with TRBJ2-7; D is perhaps TRBD2 (6 bases). The germline V and J ends were trimmed by 3 bases and 2 bases, with 11 bases remaining between them. CDR3 length equals 14 residues. The germline CDR1 and CDR2 sequences are LNHDA and SQIVND (reference sequence). The covered CDR3 bases are TGTGCCAGTAGTATTTCTGCGGGGACCTACGAG. It specifies CASSISAGTYE. In full, the CDR3 reads CASSISAGTYEQYF.

In this sample, this clone turned up a few times. The CDR3 end is not reached by the read, which stops 3 residues before it; the germline J gene fills it in. The chain has TRBV7-3 and TRBJ2-2; 14 positions match TRBD2. J was trimmed by 7 bases and V by 4 bases; bases with no gene match: 5. The CDR3 has 16 residues. CDR1 is SGHTA, CDR2 FQGTGA, per germline. The sequenced CDR3 bases are TGTGCCAGCAGCTCGGGACTAGCGGGAGTGGGCGGGGAG. Its translation is CASSSGLAGVGGE. The CDR3 in its entirety is CASSSGLAGVGGELFF.

This clone was detected ten times or more. The observed sequence ends 3 residues before the CDR3 terminus, with the missing tail filled in from the germline J gene. The V gene is TRBV20-1, the J gene TRBJ2-2, with 12 bases identical to TRBD2. This CDR3 comprises 18 residues. V shed 6 bases, J shed 3 bases, and the junction held 14 bases outside the gene matches. CDR1 and CDR2 from the germline V gene are DFQATT and SNEGSKA (reference sequence). The CDR3 protein is CSAVRTASGRADTGELFF. The covered CDR3 bases are TGCAGTGCGGTTCGTACGGCTAGCGGGAGGGCCGACACCGGGGAG.

For this clone: The DNA ends 3 residues before the CDR3 does, and the rest of the CDR3 is filled in from the germline J gene. The V call is TRBV6-1, the J call TRBJ1-5; 9 positions agree with TRBD1. V dropped 3 bases and J dropped 9; count of bases not matched to a gene: 12. CDR3 length: 16 residues. Germline V gives CDR1 MNHNS, CDR2 SASEGT. The part of the CDR3 DNA that was read is TGTGCCAGCAGTGAGGACTCCGGGACAGGGCTATGGCCC. It specifies CASSEDSGTGLWP. The whole CDR3 reads CASSEDSGTGLWPQHF.

In the case of this clone: The read is 3 residues too short to cover the CDR3 end, so that end is filled in from the germline J gene. The V call is TRBV19, the J call TRBJ2-7, with 12 nucleotides matching TRBD2. This CDR3 comprises 17 residues. V lost 5 bases to trimming and J lost 5 bases; unmatched junction nucleotides: 13. The V gene's germline CDR1 is LNHDA and CDR2 SQIVND (reference sequence). The sequenced part of the CDR3 DNA is TGTGCCAGTAGTCGGGTGCGGGGGACTAGCGGGCATCACGAG. As protein: CASSRVRGTSGHHE. The whole CDR3 reads CASSRVRGTSGHHEQYF.

As for this clone: The missing CDR3 end, 3 residues past where the read stops, is filled in from the germline J gene. The chain carries TRBV20-1 and TRBJ2-7; D call uncertain. Germline loops: CDR1 DFQATT, CDR2 SNEGSKA (reference sequence). Trimming cost V 0 bases and J 3 bases, with 15 bases left between them. The CDR3 length is 15 residues. The CDR3 region is CSARELSLLVYEQYF. CDR3 DNA (partial): TGCAGTGCTAGAGAACTTAGCCTCCTCGTCTACGAG.

By share, this clone counts as medium-sized. The read ends 3 residues before the CDR3 terminus; that terminus is restored from the germline J gene. The chain combines TRBV7-8 with TRBJ2-3; TRBD2 agrees at 10 bases. The CDR3 is 17 residues long. The V segment lost 5 bases and the J segment 3 bases; nucleotides outside the gene matches: 11. From germline, CDR1 is SGHVS and CDR2 FQNEAQ. The CDR3 loop reads CASSTAVGAGGTDTQYF. Partial CDR3 DNA: TGTGCCAGCAGCACAGCCGTTGGAGCGGGGGGGACAGATACG.

This clone has ten or more counts. The read ends 3 residues early relative to the CDR3; the germline J gene fills the gap. This chain uses TRBV29-1 with TRBJ2-5, with 7 bases that match TRBD2. Germline values: CDR1 SQVTM, CDR2 ANQGSEA. V trimming: 6 bases; J trimming: 5 bases; junction bases outside the gene matches: 15. The CDR3 spans 15 residues. The CDR3 region is CSVVAGTGNWETQYF. The sequenced CDR3 bases are TGCAGCGTCGTAGCGGGTACGGGAAATTGGGAGACC.

This clone has at least ten counts. The CDR3 end lies 3 residues beyond the end of the read and is filled in from the germline J gene. The rearrangement joins TRBV14 to TRBJ2-7; the D gene is possibly TRBD2 (7 bases). Germline V CDR1 and CDR2: SGHDN, FVKESK. The CDR3 loop spans 15 amino acids. V was shortened by 4 bases and J by 0 bases, with 13 bases between the two germline ends. The CDR3 bases that were read are TGTGCCAGCAGCCCCCTCGCGGGGGCCTCCTACGAG. The encoded protein is CASSPLAGASYE. The full CDR3 protein is CASSPLAGASYEQYF.